This T cell receptor beta chain was identified during a study of CD8 T cells in cerebrospinal fluid in Alzheimer's disease (dated by TCRdb to about 2020). About the study as a whole: The study assessed CSF T cell clonal expansion with two single-cell approaches: plate-based nested PCR sequencing and droplet-based sequencing. The study tested whether clonally expanded T cells were present in cerebrospinal fluid from healthy elderly individuals and from patients with neurodegenerative disease. The droplet-based CSF analysis comparing patients with controls included about 9 healthy controls (roughly 11,000 cells) and about 9 patients with MCI or Alzheimer's disease (just over 10,000 cells). A total of 24 samples were covered by the CSF gene-expression analysis, in which Parkinson's disease patients were included.

This clonotype registers as medium-sized (0.01 to 0.1%) by frequency; no count is noted. It has no known antigen specificity. Library preparation was by 10x single-cell sequencing. CSF cells were profiled with 10X Genomics single-cell V(D)J and 5' gene-expression libraries. CSF single-cell TCR libraries were sequenced on an Illumina NextSeq550. On the study's bioinformatics: V(D)J reads were aligned to the vdj-GRCh38 alts ensemble 2.0.0 reference and processed with the Cell Ranger vdj pipeline. Cell barcodes sharing the same set of productive CDR3 nucleotide sequences were defined as clonotypes. To connect clonality with transcriptional profiles, clonotype information was added to the gene-expression metadata in Seurat v3.0. Exclusion was applied to CSF cells with more than 1,800 genes, more than 7,500 UMIs or more than 10% mitochondrial reads. To find TCRs with known antigen specificity, CDR3-beta sequences were matched against VDJdb. Network analysis of clone sharing used the R package qgraph and included only TCRs with complete alpha and beta chains. Reads reprocessed by TCRdb are summarized as one entry per CDR3 protein sequence, and DNA is absent. It is TCRdb's table, rather than the study itself, that gives the V and J calls and clone size. This sample's clone table shows nearly 750 distinct CDR3 sequences. The ten largest clones capture roughly a third of the sample.

CDR1 and CDR2, per the germline V gene, are MNHEY and SVGEGT. Counted from cysteine to phenylalanine, this CDR3 has 15 amino acids. No DNA is recorded. Beyond this particular receptor, the publication reports: The overall clonality comparison included only samples with detectable clones (approximately 11 healthy, 5 MCI, 5 AD, 6 PD). The authors warned that finding EBV-specific TCRs in CSF does not prove a causal connection between EBV and Alzheimer's disease. A higher percentage of TCRs was made up by the largest CSF clone in patients with MCI or Alzheimer's disease than in controls. In pooled data, a highly expanded clone (at least 3% of TCRs) occurred in 1 of 10 healthy subjects versus most of the 6 Alzheimer's patients. The EBV-specific clones were neither the most highly expanded clones nor enriched among patients.

Acute infectious disease was absent in all participants, and all participants were in good physical condition. Neurodegeneration in patients was confirmed using biomarkers including neurofilament, amyloid-beta and tau. For droplet-based sequencing, live CSF cells were sorted with a live/dead marker. CSF was obtained by lumbar puncture, and immune cells were pelleted by centrifugation at 300g. Each CSF sample was checked for red blood cells, and any sample showing blood contamination was excluded. CSF cells were cryopreserved in freezing medium, frozen at -80 degrees C overnight, and then transferred to liquid nitrogen for storage. Before analysis, CSF samples were stored for less than seven months.

The sequenced material came from cerebrospinal fluid. The chain is made from TRBV6-2 or TRBV6-3 and TRBJ1-1; without DNA, the TCRdb call of TRBD1 cannot be checked. This receptor was obtained from a human donor with Alzheimer's disease. The CDR3 corresponds to CASTPEQGANTEAFF.